This T cell receptor beta chain was recorded in a study of cytomegalovirus exposure and HLA in healthy donors. General study points: Sequencing likely caused a cluster of highly shared sequence variants. In a later analysis, TCR association rates varied by HLA locus: DRB1 most, HLA-C fewest. An analysis that came later showed most CMV-associated TCR beta chains appearing HLA-restricted.

Regarding this clone: Its matching antigen is unknown.

The primer mix had 60 Vbeta and 13 Jbeta primers. How the authors handled the data: As a later analysis found, there were about 80 million unique TCR beta chains, of which some 10 million were shared. Assay: immunoSEQ multiplex PCR; the TCRdb copy retains only in-frame clones and omits some. D and trimming were read from the DNA, whereas the V and J calls and clone size are those reported in that table. The sample includes about 140,000 clones, 70% to 80% seen only once; the top ten take 8.8%. The CDR3 is 15 residues long. V was clipped by 5 bases and J by 2 bases, with 15 bases between them. Germline V gene lookup returns CDR1 SEHNR and CDR2 FQNEAQ (reference sequence).

V and J are TRBV7-9 and TRBJ2-5; D possibly corresponds to TRBD1 (6 bases). The TCR was taken from a woman aged 50 to 65 in good health and CMV-seropositive. The source material was PBMCs. The CDR3 loop is CASSVGQPQQETQYF. The DNA for the CDR3 is TGTGCCAGCAGCGTCGGACAGCCGCAACAAGAGACCCAGTACTTC.